These 11 T cell receptor beta chains share one sample of origin, sequenced in a study of T cell clonality in common variable immunodeficiency. Method: immunoSEQ multiplex PCR; TCRdb's copy keeps in-frame clones and lacks some. The data show some 50,000 clones, none appearing only once, with roughly 1.8% held by the ten largest. What was sequenced was peripheral blood mononuclear cells. These TCRs come from a person between 18 and 75 years old in good health.

This clone was seen many times. Compared with germline, one end of the junction differs, possibly owing to a read error. The read halts 3 residues ahead of the CDR3 end, with the missing end drawn from the germline J gene. The rearrangement links TRBV7-7 to TRBJ2-5, with TRBD2 matching 7 bases. Germline CDR1 SSHAT, CDR2 FNYEAQ (reference sequence). The CDR3 extends over 14 amino acids. The CDR3 region is CASSLAGEGETQYF. CDR3 bases read: TGTGCTAGCAGCTTAGCCGGGGAGGGAGAGACC. The whole variable domain, remainder taken from reference TRBV7-7 and TRBJ2-5, is GAGVSQSPRYKVTKRGQDVTLRCDPISSHATLYWYQQALGQGPEFLTYFNYEAQPDKSGLPSDRFSAERPEGSISTLTIQRTEQRDSAMYRCASSLAGEGETQYFGPGTRLLVL.

In regard to this clone: The CDR3 is cut off 3 residues early in the read; its end comes from the germline J gene. V and J are TRBV7-3 and TRBJ1-2, with D perhaps matching TRBD1 (6 bases). Germline-derived CDR1 and CDR2 are SGHTA and FQGTGA. The CDR3 extends over 16 amino acids. CDR3 DNA (partial): TGTGCCAGCAGCTTAATCGCCCAGGGGCACACAGATACC. This translates into CASSLIAQGHTDT. The complete CDR3 sequence is CASSLIAQGHTDTYTF.

This clone was recorded at least ten times. The read comes to an end 3 residues before the CDR3 does, leaving the germline J gene to fill in the end. J is TRBJ1-2 and V is TRBV20-1; 7 bases are a match to TRBD1. With V trimmed by 6 bases and J by 3 bases, 4 bases remained unmatched. Per the germline V gene, CDR1 is DFQATT and CDR2 is SNEGSKA (reference sequence). CDR3 size: 12 residues. The part of the CDR3 DNA that was read is TGCAGTGCCTCGACAGGGTACTATGGC. As protein: CSASTGYYG. The entire CDR3 reads CSASTGYYGYTF.

This clone was recorded many times. CDR3 loop: CASSAGQATRYGYTF. The CDR3 bases that were read are TGTGCCAGCAGCGCAGGACAGGCGACTCGCTATGGC. The chain is built from TRBV7-2 and TRBJ1-2; 7 bases match TRBD1. The read ends 3 residues early relative to the CDR3; the germline J gene fills the gap. Germline V lookup: CDR1 SGHTA, CDR2 FQGNSA. This CDR3 has 15 residues. V trimming: 5 bases; J trimming: 4 bases; junction bases outside the gene matches: 10.

This clone came up many times. The read finishes 3 residues shy of the CDR3 end, and the germline J gene is used to complete it. V usage is TRBV6-2 or TRBV6-3 and J usage is TRBJ2-7; tentative D call: TRBD1 (5 bases). With 7 bases removed from V and 0 bases from J, the gap between germline ends came to 16 bases. Germline lookup yields CDR1 MNHEY and CDR2 SVGEGT. CDR3 length equals 15 residues. CDR3 protein: CASTMTVPISYEQYF. CDR3 bases read: TGTGCCAGCACCATGACAGTTCCAATCTCCTACGAG.

At least ten counts were recorded for this clone. From the germline J gene comes the end of the CDR3, since the read stops 3 residues before it. This chain uses TRBV4-2 with TRBJ2-2; 10 nucleotides line up with TRBD1. From germline, CDR1 is LGHNA and CDR2 YNFKEQ. J was trimmed by 1 base and V by 4 bases; bases with no gene match: 3. The CDR3 spans 16 residues. The CDR3 spells CASSPGQGRNTGELFF. The covered CDR3 bases are TGTGCCAGCAGCCCGGGACAGGGGAGGAACACCGGGGAG.

This clone was picked up many times. The CDR3 end lies 3 residues beyond the end of the read and is filled in from the germline J gene. The chain carries TRBV20-1 and TRBJ2-5; 11 bases line up with TRBD2. V lost 1 base to trimming and J lost 2 bases; unmatched junction nucleotides: 3. Germline CDR1 and CDR2: DFQATT and SNEGSKA (reference sequence). CDR3 length: 15 residues. The sequenced CDR3 bases are TGCAGTGCTAGAGTTTCTAGCGGGGGGCAAGAGACC. This gives the protein CSARVSSGGQET. The complete CDR3 protein is CSARVSSGGQETQYF.

This clone showed up just a few times. The read halts 3 residues ahead of the CDR3 end, with the missing end drawn from the germline J gene. The V gene is TRBV18, the J gene TRBJ1-2, with D maybe TRBD1 (6 bases). The CDR3 has 15 amino acids. CDR1 is KGHSH and CDR2 is LQKENI in the germline V gene. The V and J ends lost 2 bases and 7 bases respectively, with 17 bases between them. The CDR3 bases that were read are TGTGCCAGCTCACCATCAGACAGGTTTTATGGTGGC. This encodes CASSPSDRFYGG. The full CDR3 protein is CASSPSDRFYGGYTF.

This clone has a count of ten or more. The sequence runs out 3 residues before the end of the CDR3; the remainder is reconstructed from the germline J gene. This chain joins TRBV20-1 and TRBJ1-1; 8 nucleotides line up with TRBD1. Germline trimming cut 0 bases from V and 4 bases from J; bases unmatched to any gene: 7. This CDR3 is built from 15 residues. Germline V gene sequence: CDR1 DFQATT, CDR2 SNEGSKA (reference sequence). CDR3 loop: CSARDRTGSVTEAFF. The covered CDR3 bases are TGCAGTGCTAGAGATAGGACAGGGTCTGTCACTGAA.

This clone was counted at least ten times. The read falls 3 residues short of the CDR3 end, and the missing part is taken from the germline J gene. J is TRBJ2-1 and V is TRBV19; 10 bases fit TRBD2. J lost 4 bases, V lost 10 bases, and 10 bases had no gene match. The CDR3 consists of 15 residues. The germline V gene encodes CDR1 LNHDA and CDR2 SQIVND (reference sequence). CDR3 DNA (partial): TGTGCCACCCCTCTAGCGGGAGTCAGTTACAATGAG. Translated, it gives CATPLAGVSYNE. The entire CDR3 protein is CATPLAGVSYNEQFF. The full variable domain, with the rest looked up from reference TRBV19 and TRBJ2-1, is DGGITQSPKYLFRKEGQNVTLSCEQNLNHDAMYWYRQDPGQGLRLIYYSQIVNDFQKGDIAEGYSVSREKKESFPLTVTSAQKNPTAFYLCATPLAGVSYNEQFFGPGTRLTVL.

Only a few counts were recorded for this clone. The read ends 3 residues early relative to the CDR3; the germline J gene fills the gap. Different DNA sequences within this sample yield the same CDR3. The chain combines TRBV7-9 with TRBJ1-1; TRBD1 matches at 9 bases. Germline CDR1 and CDR2: SEHNR and FQNEAQ (reference sequence). Trimming at V came to 4 bases and at J to 5 bases, leaving 5 bases not matched to a gene. CDR3 length: 14 amino acids. The CDR3 region is CASSSRDRATEAFF. The CDR3 bases that were read are TGTGCCAGCAGCTCCCGGGACAGGGCTACTGAA.